Presented here are 5 T cell receptor beta chains from one specimen sequenced in a study of CD8 T cells in ankylosing spondylitis. TCRdb analysed the 5' RACE reads with MiXCR anew, one entry per CDR3 protein. The sample carries 210,000 or so distinct CDR3 sequences, 25% to 30% recorded once. The sequencing input was blood, either unsorted or a sorted T cell fraction (not recorded which). The receptors were sampled from a male donor with ankylosing spondylitis or in good health (not recorded which).

V is TRBV5-1 and J is TRBJ1-6, with 10 bases identical to TRBD1. Germline CDR1 is SGHRS and CDR2 is YFSETQ. The CDR3 totals 14 residues. V shed 4 bases, J shed 9 bases, and the junction held 4 bases outside the gene matches. The CDR3 is CASSTGTGASPLHF. CDR3 nucleotides: TGCGCCAGCAGCACCGGGACAGGGGCTTCACCCCTCCACTTT.

This clonotype showed up just a few times. The chain recombines TRBV10-3 with TRBJ2-7; 10 positions match TRBD1. In germline, CDR1 is ENHRY, CDR2 SYGVKD. The CDR3 has 16 residues. The J segment lost 4 bases and the V segment lost 5 bases, leaving 11 bases of the junction unmatched. This chain's CDR3 is CAISSTDRGLGYEQYF. DNA for the CDR3: TGTGCCATCAGTTCAACCGACAGGGGGCTGGGGTACGAGCAGTACTTC.

This clonotype was counted many times. CDR3 sequence (DNA): TGTGCCAGCAGCTACTCGACTAGCGGGAAGAAAGATACGCAGTATTTT. This encodes CASSYSTSGKKDTQYF. V is TRBV5-6 and J is TRBJ2-3; 11 bases are a match to TRBD2. CDR1 and CDR2 from the germline V gene are SGHDT and YYEEEE. V gave up 3 bases and J gave up 5 bases; unmatched junction bases: 8. This CDR3 is 16 amino acids long.

This clonotype has at least ten counts. The chain couples TRBV3-1 to TRBJ2-2; unclear D gene. V lost 3 bases and J lost 4, with 12 bases in between. Germline CDR1 LGHDT, CDR2 YNNKEL (reference sequence). This CDR3 region has 15 residues. For the CDR3, the DNA is TGTGCCAGCAGCCAGCTAGGATTGAGCACCGGGGAGCTGTTTTTT. It specifies CASSQLGLSTGELFF.

This clonotype showed up many times. V gene TRBV24-1 combines with J gene TRBJ2-7, with D perhaps TRBD1 or TRBD2 (5 bases each). Germline assignment: CDR1 KGHDR and CDR2 SFDVKD. This CDR3 comprises 15 residues. V was shortened by 3 bases and J by 4 bases, with 15 bases between the two germline ends. The CDR3 sequence: CATSDPRRGKYEQYF. DNA for the CDR3: TGTGCCACCAGTGATCCAAGACGGGGCAAGTACGAGCAGTACTTC.